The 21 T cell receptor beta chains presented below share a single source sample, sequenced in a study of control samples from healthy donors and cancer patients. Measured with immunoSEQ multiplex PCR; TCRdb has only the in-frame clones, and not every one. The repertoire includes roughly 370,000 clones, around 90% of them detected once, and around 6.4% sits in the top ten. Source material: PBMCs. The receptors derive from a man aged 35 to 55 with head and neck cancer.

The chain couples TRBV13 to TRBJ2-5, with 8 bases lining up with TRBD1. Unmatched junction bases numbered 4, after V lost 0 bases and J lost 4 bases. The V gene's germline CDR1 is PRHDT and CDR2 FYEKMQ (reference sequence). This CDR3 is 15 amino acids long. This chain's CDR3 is CASSLGQGAGETQYF. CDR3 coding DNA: TGTGCCAGCAGCTTAGGGCAGGGGGCTGGAGAGACCCAGTACTTC.

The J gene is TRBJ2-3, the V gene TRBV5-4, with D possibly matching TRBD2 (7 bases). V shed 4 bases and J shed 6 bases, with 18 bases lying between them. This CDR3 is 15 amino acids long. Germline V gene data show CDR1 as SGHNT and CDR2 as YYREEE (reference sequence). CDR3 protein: CASSPSGGQGDTQYF. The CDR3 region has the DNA TGTGCCAGCAGCCCTTCGGGGGGCCAAGGGGATACGCAGTATTTT.

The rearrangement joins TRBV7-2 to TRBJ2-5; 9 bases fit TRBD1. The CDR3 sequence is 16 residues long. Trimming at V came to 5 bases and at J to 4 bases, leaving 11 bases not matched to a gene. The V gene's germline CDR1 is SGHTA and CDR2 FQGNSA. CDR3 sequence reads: CASSIGRQGGLETQYF. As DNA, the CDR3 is TGTGCCAGCAGCATAGGACGACAGGGGGGTTTAGAGACCCAGTACTTC. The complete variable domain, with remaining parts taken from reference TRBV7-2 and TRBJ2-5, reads GAGVSQSPSNKVTEKGKDVELRCDPISGHTALYWYRQSLGQGLEFLIYFQGNSAPDKSGLPSDRFSAERTGGSVSTLTIQRTQQEDSAVYLCASSIGRQGGLETQYFGPGTRLLVL.

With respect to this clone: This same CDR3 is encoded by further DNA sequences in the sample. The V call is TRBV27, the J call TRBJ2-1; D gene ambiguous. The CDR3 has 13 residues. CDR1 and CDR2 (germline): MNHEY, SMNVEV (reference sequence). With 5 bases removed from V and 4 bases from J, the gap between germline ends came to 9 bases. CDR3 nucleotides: TGTGCCAGCAGTCTGGATGGTTACAATGAGCAGTTCTTC. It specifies CASSLDGYNEQFF.

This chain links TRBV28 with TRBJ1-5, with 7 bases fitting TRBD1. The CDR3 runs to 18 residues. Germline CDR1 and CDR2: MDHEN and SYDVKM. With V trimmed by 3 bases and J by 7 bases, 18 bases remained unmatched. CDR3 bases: TGTGCCAGCAGTTTGGGTCTCTTTCAGGGGGAAGGTGACCAGCCCCAGCATTTT. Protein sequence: CASSLGLFQGEGDQPQHF.

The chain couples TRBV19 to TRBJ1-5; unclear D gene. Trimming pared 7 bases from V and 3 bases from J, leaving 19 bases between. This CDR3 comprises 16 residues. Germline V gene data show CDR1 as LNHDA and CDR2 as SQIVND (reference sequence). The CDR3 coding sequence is TGTGCCAGTACCGACACCTGGGTGTCTCTCAATCAGCCCCAGCATTTT. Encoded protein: CASTDTWVSLNQPQHF.

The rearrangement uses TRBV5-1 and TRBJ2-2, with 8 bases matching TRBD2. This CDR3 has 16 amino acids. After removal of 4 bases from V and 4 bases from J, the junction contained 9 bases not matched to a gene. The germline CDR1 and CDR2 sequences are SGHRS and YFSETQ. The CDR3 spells CASSPLTGGVTGELFF. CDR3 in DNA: TGCGCCAGCAGCCCCCTAACGGGAGGGGTCACCGGGGAGCTGTTTTTT.

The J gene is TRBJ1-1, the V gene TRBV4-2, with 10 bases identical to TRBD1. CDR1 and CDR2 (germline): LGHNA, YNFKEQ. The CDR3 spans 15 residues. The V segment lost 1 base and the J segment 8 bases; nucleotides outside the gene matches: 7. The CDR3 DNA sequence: TGTGCCAGCAGCCAAGCTGACGGACAGGGGGAAGAAGCTTTCTTT. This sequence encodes CASSQADGQGEEAFF.

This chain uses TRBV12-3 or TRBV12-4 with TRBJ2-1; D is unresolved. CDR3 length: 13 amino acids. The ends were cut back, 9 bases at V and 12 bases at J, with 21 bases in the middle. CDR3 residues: CASRSGRSMGQFF. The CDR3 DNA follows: TGTGCCAGTCGCTCGGGCAGATCAATGGGGCAGTTCTTC.

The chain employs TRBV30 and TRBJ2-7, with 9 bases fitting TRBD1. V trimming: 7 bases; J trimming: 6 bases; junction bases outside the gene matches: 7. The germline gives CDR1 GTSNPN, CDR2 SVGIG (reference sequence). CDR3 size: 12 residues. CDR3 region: CAFGTGYSEQYF. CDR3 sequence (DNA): TGTGCCTTCGGGACAGGGTACAGCGAGCAGTACTTC.

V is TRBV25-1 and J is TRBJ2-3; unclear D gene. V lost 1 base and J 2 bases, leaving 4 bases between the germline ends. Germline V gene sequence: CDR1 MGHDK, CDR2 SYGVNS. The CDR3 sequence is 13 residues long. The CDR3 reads CASSELNTDTQYF. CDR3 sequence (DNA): TGTGCCAGCAGTGAATTAAACACAGATACGCAGTATTTT.

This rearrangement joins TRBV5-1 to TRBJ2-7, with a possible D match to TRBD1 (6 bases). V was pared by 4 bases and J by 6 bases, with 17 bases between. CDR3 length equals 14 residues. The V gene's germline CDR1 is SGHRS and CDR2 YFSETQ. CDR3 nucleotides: TGCGCCAGCAGCCTCGCAACAGGGAAGGTCGAGCAGTACTTC. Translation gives CASSLATGKVEQYF.

The CDR3 reads CASSLVQGSVGSPLHF. The CDR3, as DNA: TGTGCCAGCAGCTTGGTACAGGGAAGTGTTGGTTCACCCCTCCACTTT. The chain employs TRBV5-5 and TRBJ1-6; weak D call: TRBD1 (6 bases). The CDR3 runs to 16 residues. Deletions cut 0 bases from V and 9 bases from J, with 16 bases between. CDR1 is SGHKS and CDR2 is YYEKEE in the germline V gene (reference sequence).

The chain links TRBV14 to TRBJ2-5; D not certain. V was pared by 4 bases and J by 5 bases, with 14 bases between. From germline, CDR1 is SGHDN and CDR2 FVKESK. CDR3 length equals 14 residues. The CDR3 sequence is CASSPFVEWETQYF. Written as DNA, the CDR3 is TGTGCCAGCAGCCCGTTTGTGGAGTGGGAGACCCAGTACTTC.

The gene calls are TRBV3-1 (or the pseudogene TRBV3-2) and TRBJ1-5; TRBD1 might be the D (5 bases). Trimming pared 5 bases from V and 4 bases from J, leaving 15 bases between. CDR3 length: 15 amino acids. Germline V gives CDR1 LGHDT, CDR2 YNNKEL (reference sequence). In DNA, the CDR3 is TGTGCCAGCAGCGAAGCCGGGACGGGGAATCAGCCCCAGCATTTT. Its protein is CASSEAGTGNQPQHF.

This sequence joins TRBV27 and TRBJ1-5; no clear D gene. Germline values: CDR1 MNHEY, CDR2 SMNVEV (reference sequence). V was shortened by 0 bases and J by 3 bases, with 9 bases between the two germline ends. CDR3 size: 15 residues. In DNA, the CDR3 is TGTGCCAGCAGTTTATCACGGGGTATCAATCAGCCCCAGCATTTT. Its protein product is CASSLSRGINQPQHF.

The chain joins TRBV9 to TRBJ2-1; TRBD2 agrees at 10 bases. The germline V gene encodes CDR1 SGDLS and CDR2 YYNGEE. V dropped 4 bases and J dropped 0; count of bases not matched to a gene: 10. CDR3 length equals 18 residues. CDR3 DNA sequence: TGTGCCAGCAGCCCGCGCTCTAGCGGGAGCCTCTCCTACAATGAGCAGTTCTTC. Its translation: CASSPRSSGSLSYNEQFF.

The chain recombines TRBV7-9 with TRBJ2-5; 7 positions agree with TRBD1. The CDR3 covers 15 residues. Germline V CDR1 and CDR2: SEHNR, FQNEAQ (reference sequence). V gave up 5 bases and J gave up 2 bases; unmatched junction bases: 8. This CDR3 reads CASSKQGMGQETQYF. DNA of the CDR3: TGTGCCAGCAGCAAACAGGGGATGGGACAAGAGACCCAGTACTTC.

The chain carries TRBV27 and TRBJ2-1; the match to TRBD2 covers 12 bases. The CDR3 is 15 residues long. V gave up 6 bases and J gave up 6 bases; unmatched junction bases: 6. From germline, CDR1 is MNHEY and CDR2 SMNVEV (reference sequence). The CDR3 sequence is CASSLAGGPINEQFF. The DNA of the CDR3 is TGTGCCAGCAGCCTAGCGGGAGGGCCGATCAATGAGCAGTTCTTC.

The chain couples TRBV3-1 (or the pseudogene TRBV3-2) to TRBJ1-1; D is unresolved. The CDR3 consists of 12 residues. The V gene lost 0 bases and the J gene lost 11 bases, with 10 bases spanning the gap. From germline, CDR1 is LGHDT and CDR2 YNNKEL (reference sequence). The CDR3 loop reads CASSQEGSRAFF. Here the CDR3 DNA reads TGTGCCAGCAGCCAAGAGGGATCAAGGGCTTTCTTT.

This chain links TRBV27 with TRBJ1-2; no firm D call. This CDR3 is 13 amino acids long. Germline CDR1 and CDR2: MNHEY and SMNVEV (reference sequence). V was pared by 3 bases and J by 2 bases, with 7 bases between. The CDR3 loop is CASSFSPNYGYTF. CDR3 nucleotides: TGTGCCAGCAGTTTCTCTCCGAACTATGGCTACACCTTC.